The present entry profiles one T cell receptor (beta chain) with its context. The antigen remains undetermined. PCR employed 60 Vbeta and 13 Jbeta primers. Repertoires were generated with immunoSEQ multiplex PCR, while TCRdb's copy carries only in-frame clones and drops some. The sample has around 140,000 clones, roughly 90% seen once. This record belongs to a study of cytomegalovirus exposure and HLA in healthy donors. General study points: Within an earlier analysis, most TCR beta V segments proved productive either about 90% or about 30% of the time.

CDR3 length: 17 amino acids. V was clipped by 1 base and J by 1 base; unmatched bases: 8. Germline-derived CDR1 and CDR2 are MGHDK and SYGVNS. Sequenced: PBMCs. The chain uses TRBV25-1 and TRBJ2-3; 7 bases map to TRBD1. This TCR derives from a woman aged 35 to 49 in good health and CMV-seronegative. This CDR3 reads CASSESGRGWGTDTQYF. As DNA, the CDR3 is TGTGCCAGCAGTGAATCGGGCAGGGGGTGGGGCACAGATACGCAGTATTTT.